These 18 T cell receptor beta chains were sequenced from one sample in a study of T cell repertoires in cytomegalovirus infection. Their antigen targets remain unknown. TCRdb ran MiXCR on the reads and lists one entry per CDR3 protein. Of about 130,000 distinct CDR3 sequences in the sample, more than 20% were seen once. Input material: PBMCs, sequenced either directly or after in vitro stimulation (not recorded which). The receptors were gathered from a human donor in good health (CMV status not recorded). Some clones in this sample may be carry-over from other donors' samples.

The V and J genes are TRBV6-5 and TRBJ2-7; 7 positions match TRBD2. The germline CDR1 and CDR2 sequences are MNHEY and SVGAGI. This CDR3 contains 14 residues. The J segment lost 3 bases and the V segment lost 5 bases, leaving 7 bases of the junction unmatched. The CDR3 loop reads CASSPSGTSYEQYF. The CDR3 nucleotides are TGTGCCAGCAGTCCAAGCGGGACCAGCTACGAGCAGTACTTC.

This clonotype was recorded at least ten times. The chain joins TRBV7-9 to TRBJ1-1; possibly TRBD1 for D (6 bases). The CDR3 runs to 14 residues. V was clipped by 4 bases and J by 4 bases, with 13 bases between them. Germline assignment: CDR1 SEHNR and CDR2 FQNEAQ (reference sequence). The CDR3 bases are TGTGCCAGCAGCTCACTCGGGGGCGGCACTGAAGCTTTCTTT. Protein: CASSSLGGGTEAFF.

This sequence joins TRBV28 and TRBJ2-7; 13 bases map to TRBD2. This CDR3 spans 20 amino acids. V lost 7 bases to trimming and J lost 7 bases; unmatched junction nucleotides: 25. The germline CDR1 and CDR2 sequences are MDHEN and SYDVKM. This chain's CDR3 is CASTTYPLGLAGVGGREQYF. CDR3 sequence (DNA): TGTGCCAGCACCACTTACCCCTTAGGACTAGCGGGAGTCGGAGGTCGGGAGCAGTACTTC.

This clonotype was seen at least ten times. The chain combines TRBV7-2 with TRBJ1-5, with D perhaps TRBD1 (6 bases). Trimming stripped 1 base from V and 9 bases from J, with 16 bases between. Germline V gene data show CDR1 as SGHTA and CDR2 as FQGNSA. CDR3 length equals 15 residues. The CDR3 sequence is CASSLDAGVFTPQHF. The CDR3 region has the DNA TGTGCCAGCAGCTTAGATGCAGGGGTATTTACGCCCCAGCATTTT.

The chain combines TRBV11-2 with TRBJ1-5; TRBD1 matches at 7 bases. The V and J ends lost 3 bases and 0 bases, in that order; junction bases with no gene match: 2. CDR1 and CDR2 from the germline V gene are SGHAT and FQNNGV. The CDR3 sequence is 15 residues long. CDR3 DNA sequence: TGTGCCAGCAGCTTGGGACAGACTAGCAATCAGCCCCAGCATTTT. Translation: CASSLGQTSNQPQHF.

The V call is TRBV24-1, the J call TRBJ2-2; TRBD2 agrees at 9 bases. The CDR3 totals 20 residues. V trimming: 4 bases; J trimming: 3 bases; junction bases outside the gene matches: 17. The germline V gene encodes CDR1 KGHDR and CDR2 SFDVKD. As DNA, the CDR3 is TGTGCCACCAGTGACCGTGAGACTAGCGGTGGCCGGTGGGACACCGGGGAGCTGTTTTTT. This encodes CATSDRETSGGRWDTGELFF.

This clonotype turned up a few times. The V gene is TRBV12-3 or TRBV12-4, the J gene TRBJ2-7; D gene unclear. The CDR3 length is 13 residues. The ends were cut back, 7 bases at V and 0 bases at J, with 10 bases in the middle. In DNA form, the CDR3 reads TGTGCCAGCACCCCCCCCCACTCCTACGAGCAGTACTTC. It translates to CASTPPHSYEQYF.

This clonotype was seen more than once but under ten times. The chain recombines TRBV4-1 with TRBJ2-1; D gene uncertain. The CDR3 contains 14 residues. The V gene lost 2 bases and the J gene lost 9 bases, with 14 bases spanning the gap. Germline V gene lookup returns CDR1 MGHRA and CDR2 YSYEKL. The CDR3 DNA reads as TGCGCCAGCAGCCAAACCGACCAGTTCGGTGAGCAGTTCTTC. Residues: CASSQTDQFGEQFF.

V gene TRBV6-1 combines with J gene TRBJ2-3; TRBD2 agrees at 16 bases. V lost 5 bases to trimming and J lost 4 bases; unmatched junction nucleotides: 12. Germline assignment: CDR1 MNHNS and CDR2 SASEGT. The CDR3 runs 19 residues. The CDR3 here is CASSRTGLAGGPAADTQYF. The CDR3 nucleotides are TGTGCCAGCAGTCGGACGGGACTAGCGGGAGGGCCAGCCGCAGATACGCAGTATTTT.

This clonotype was counted between two and nine times. The CDR3 reads CASGPGQGYEQYV. The CDR3 nucleotides are TGTGCCAGCGGACCGGGACAGGGTTACGAGCAGTACGTC. The chain combines TRBV28 with TRBJ2-7; TRBD1 matches 9 bases. The V and J ends lost 8 bases and 4 bases, in that order; junction bases with no gene match: 6. The CDR3 is made up of 13 amino acids. Looked up from germline, CDR1 is MDHEN and CDR2 is SYDVKM.

This clonotype has more than one count but fewer than ten. The V gene is TRBV12-3 or TRBV12-4, the J gene TRBJ1-2, with 7 bases that match TRBD1. CDR3 length: 13 amino acids. V was clipped by 5 bases and J by 8 bases; unmatched bases: 8. The CDR3 reads CASSQTGRGGYTF. CDR3 sequence (DNA): TGTGCCAGCAGTCAGACAGGGCGAGGCGGCTACACCTTC.

This clonotype was picked up many times. This sequence joins TRBV11-2 and TRBJ2-5; a weak D match, TRBD2 (6 bases). CDR1 and CDR2 (germline): SGHAT, FQNNGV. The CDR3 runs to 16 residues. V was pared by 5 bases and J by 1 base, with 17 bases between. The CDR3: CASSQYRRLVQETQYF. The CDR3 coding sequence is TGTGCCAGCAGCCAGTACCGGAGACTAGTCCAAGAGACCCAGTACTTC.

Within the sample, this clonotype is large. The J gene is TRBJ1-4, the V gene TRBV20-1; perhaps TRBD1 as D (5 bases). The CDR3 spans 15 residues. The ends were cut back, 3 bases at V and 0 bases at J, with 11 bases in the middle. Germline values: CDR1 DFQATT, CDR2 SNEGSKA (reference sequence). The CDR3 spells CSASADSATNEKLFF. The DNA for the CDR3 is TGCAGTGCTAGCGCAGACAGTGCAACTAATGAAAAACTGTTTTTT.

The gene calls are TRBV24-1 and TRBJ2-3; 10 positions match TRBD2. Trimming took 5 bases from V and 1 from J; bases not matched to a gene: 2. The CDR3 is 15 amino acids. Germline loops: CDR1 KGHDR, CDR2 SFDVKD. This CDR3 is CATSASGSGTDTQYF. The DNA for the CDR3 is TGTGCCACCAGTGCTAGCGGGAGCGGCACAGATACGCAGTATTTT.

The chain employs TRBV6-5 and TRBJ2-7; D is uncertain. V dropped 2 bases and J dropped 1 base, with 9 bases sitting between them. CDR1 and CDR2 (germline): MNHEY, SVGAGI. The CDR3 loop spans 14 amino acids. CDR3 DNA sequence: TGTGCCAGCAGTTACGGGTCAGGTTCCTACGAGCAGTACTTC. Translation: CASSYGSGSYEQYF.

Ten or more counts support this clonotype. The rearrangement links TRBV28 to TRBJ2-1; 7 bases match TRBD1. The V and J ends lost 6 bases and 3 bases, in that order; junction bases with no gene match: 8. The CDR3 has 15 residues. Germline lookup yields CDR1 MDHEN and CDR2 SYDVKM. CDR3 nucleotides: TGTGCCAGCAGCTTAGGGGGCTCCTACTACAATGAGCAGTTCTTC. Amino acid sequence: CASSLGGSYYNEQFF. Full variable domain (missing parts from reference TRBV28 and TRBJ2-1): DVKVTQSSRYLVKRTGEKVFLECVQDMDHENMFWYRQDPGLGLRLIYFSYDVKMKEKGDIPEGYSVSREKKERFSLILESASTNQTSMYLCASSLGGSYYNEQFFGPGTRLTVL.

This clonotype was found many times. The chain carries TRBV4-3 and TRBJ2-1, with no clear D. There are 16 residues in the CDR3. Deletions cut 0 bases from V and 0 bases from J, with 9 bases between. Germline V gene sequence: CDR1 LGHNA, CDR2 YSLEER. The CDR3 sequence: CASSQDWAGSYNEQFF. The CDR3 coding sequence is TGCGCCAGCAGCCAAGATTGGGCAGGCTCCTACAATGAGCAGTTCTTC.

The J gene is TRBJ2-7, the V gene TRBV6-6; D remains unclear. The germline V gene has CDR1 MNHNY and CDR2 SVGAGI (reference sequence). The V gene lost 2 bases and the J gene lost 3 bases, with 5 bases spanning the gap. The CDR3 extends over 12 amino acids. As DNA, the CDR3 is TGTGCCAGCAGTTACACCGACTACGAGCAGTACTTC. Its protein is CASSYTDYEQYF.